This T cell receptor beta chain was identified during a study of memory B cells and T cells in multiple sclerosis. Study-level findings and limits: Compartments had unequal clone-set sizes, affecting shared clonotype counts.

Stimulus-free culture yielded autoproliferating CFSE-dim and non-proliferating CFSE-high T cells, each sequenced separately. Roughly 4.5x10^7 CFSE-labeled PBMCs were cultured around 7 days unstimulated, then replicate wells were pooled. CFSE at 0.5 uM labeled the PBMCs, which were then cultured unstimulated. Repertoires were generated with immunoSEQ multiplex PCR, while TCRdb's copy carries only in-frame clones and drops some. Seen here are under 50,000 clones, around 80% observed once, and the top ten hold roughly 1%. As regards this clone: Its antigen remains unidentified.

Germline V gene data show CDR1 as SEHNR and CDR2 as FQNEAQ (reference sequence). Trimming shortened V by 1 base and J by 3 bases, and 12 bases separated the two germline ends. The CDR3 runs 15 residues. This chain uses TRBV7-9 with TRBJ1-1; D gene unclear. This TCR derives from a human donor with multiple sclerosis. Sequencing was done on a sample of PBMCs from blood kept in culture. The CDR3 DNA reads TGTGCCAGCAGCTTAGTAAGTAGGGAAGACACTGAAGCTTTCTTT. Its translation is CASSLVSREDTEAFF.